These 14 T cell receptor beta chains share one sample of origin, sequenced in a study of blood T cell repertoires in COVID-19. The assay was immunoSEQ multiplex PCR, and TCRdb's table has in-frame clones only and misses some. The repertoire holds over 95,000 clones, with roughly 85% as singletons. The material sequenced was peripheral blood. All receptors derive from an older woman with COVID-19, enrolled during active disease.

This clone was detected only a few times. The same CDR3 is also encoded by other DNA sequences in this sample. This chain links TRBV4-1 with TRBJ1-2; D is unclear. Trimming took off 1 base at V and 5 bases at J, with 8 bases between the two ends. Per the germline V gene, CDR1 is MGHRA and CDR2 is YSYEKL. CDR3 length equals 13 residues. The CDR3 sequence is CASSQGGGYGYTF. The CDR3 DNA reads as TGCGCCAGCAGCCAAGGGGGAGGTTATGGCTACACCTTC.

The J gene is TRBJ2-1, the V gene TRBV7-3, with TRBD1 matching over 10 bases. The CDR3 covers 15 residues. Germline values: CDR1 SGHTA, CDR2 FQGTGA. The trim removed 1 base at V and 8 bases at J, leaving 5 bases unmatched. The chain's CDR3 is CASSLRGQGFDEQFF. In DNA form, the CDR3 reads TGTGCCAGCAGCTTAAGGGGACAGGGGTTCGATGAGCAGTTCTTC.

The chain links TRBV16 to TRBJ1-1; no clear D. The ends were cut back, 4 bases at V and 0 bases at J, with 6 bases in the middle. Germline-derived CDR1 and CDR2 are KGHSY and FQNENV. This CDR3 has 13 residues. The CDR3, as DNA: TGTGCCAGCAGCCCCTCTATGAACACTGAAGCTTTCTTT. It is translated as CASSPSMNTEAFF. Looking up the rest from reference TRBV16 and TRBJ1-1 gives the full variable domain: GEEVAQTPKHLVRGEGQKAKLYCAPIKGHSYVFWYQQVLKNEFKFLISFQNENVFDETGMPKERFSAKCLPNSPCSLEIQATKLEDSAVYFCASSPSMNTEAFFGQGTRLTVV.

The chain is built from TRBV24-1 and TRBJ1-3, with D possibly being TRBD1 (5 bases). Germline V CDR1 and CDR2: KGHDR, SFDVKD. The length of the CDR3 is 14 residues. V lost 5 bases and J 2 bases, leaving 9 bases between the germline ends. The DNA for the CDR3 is TGTGCCACCAGTGCCCCAGGGACTGGAAACACCATATATTTT. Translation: CATSAPGTGNTIYF.

The CDR3, as DNA: TGTGCCACCAGACCGGACTCAAACTATGGCTACACCTTC. It specifies CATRPDSNYGYTF. This chain connects TRBV7-9 to TRBJ1-2, with D hard to call. Germline CDR1 is SEHNR and CDR2 is FQNEAQ (reference sequence). This CDR3 is built from 13 residues. V lost 10 bases to trimming and J lost 2 bases, with 14 bases between them. The complete variable domain, with remaining parts taken from reference TRBV7-9 and TRBJ1-2, reads DTGVSQNPRHKITKRGQNVTFRCDPISEHNRLYWYRQTLGQGPEFLTYFQNEAQLEKSRLLSDRFSAERPKGSFSTLEIQRTEQGDSAMYLCATRPDSNYGYTFGSGTRLTVV.

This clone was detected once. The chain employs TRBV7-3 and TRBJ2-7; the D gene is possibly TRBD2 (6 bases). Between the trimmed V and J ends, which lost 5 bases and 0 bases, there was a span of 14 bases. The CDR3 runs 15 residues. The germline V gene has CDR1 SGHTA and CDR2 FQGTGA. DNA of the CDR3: TGTGCCAGCAGCCAGGACGGGGGAAGCTCCTACGAGCAGTACTTC. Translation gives CASSQDGGSSYEQYF.

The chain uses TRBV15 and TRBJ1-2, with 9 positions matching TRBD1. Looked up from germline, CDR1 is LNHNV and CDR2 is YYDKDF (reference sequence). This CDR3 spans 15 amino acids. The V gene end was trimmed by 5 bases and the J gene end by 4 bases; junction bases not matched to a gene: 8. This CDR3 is CATSGGQGRSYGYTF. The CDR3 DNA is TGTGCCACCAGCGGGGGACAGGGCCGCTCCTATGGCTACACCTTC.

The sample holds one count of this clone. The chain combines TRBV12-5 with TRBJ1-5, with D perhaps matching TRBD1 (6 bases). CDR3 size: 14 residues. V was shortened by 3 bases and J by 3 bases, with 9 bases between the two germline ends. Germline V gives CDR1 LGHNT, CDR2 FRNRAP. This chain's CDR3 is CASGFGQSNQPQHF. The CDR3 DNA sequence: TGTGCTAGTGGTTTTGGACAGTCCAATCAGCCCCAGCATTTT.

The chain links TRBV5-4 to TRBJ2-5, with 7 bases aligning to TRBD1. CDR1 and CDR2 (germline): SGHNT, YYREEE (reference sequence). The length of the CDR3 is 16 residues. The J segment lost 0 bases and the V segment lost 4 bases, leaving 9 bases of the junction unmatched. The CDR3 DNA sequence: TGTGCCAGCAGCATCCCGACAGGGATGGACCAAGAGACCCAGTACTTC. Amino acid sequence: CASSIPTGMDQETQYF.

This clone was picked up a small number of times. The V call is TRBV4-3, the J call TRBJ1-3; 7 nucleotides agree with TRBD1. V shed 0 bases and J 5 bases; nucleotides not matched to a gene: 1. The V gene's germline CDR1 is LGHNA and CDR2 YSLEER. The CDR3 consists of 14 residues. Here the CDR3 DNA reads TGCGCCAGCAGCCAAGAACAGGGGAGAAACACCATATATTTT. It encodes CASSQEQGRNTIYF.

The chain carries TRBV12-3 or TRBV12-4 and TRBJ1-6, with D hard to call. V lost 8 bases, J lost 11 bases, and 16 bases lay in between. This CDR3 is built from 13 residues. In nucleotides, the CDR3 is TGTGCCAGCCGGGGTGGGAGGATTGCACCCCTCCACTTT. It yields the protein CASRGGRIAPLHF.

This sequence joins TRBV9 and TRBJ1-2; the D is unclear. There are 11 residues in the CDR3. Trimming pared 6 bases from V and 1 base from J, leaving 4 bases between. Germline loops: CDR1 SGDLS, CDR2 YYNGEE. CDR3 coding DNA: TGTGCCAGCACCGGTAACTATGGCTACACCTTC. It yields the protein CASTGNYGYTF.

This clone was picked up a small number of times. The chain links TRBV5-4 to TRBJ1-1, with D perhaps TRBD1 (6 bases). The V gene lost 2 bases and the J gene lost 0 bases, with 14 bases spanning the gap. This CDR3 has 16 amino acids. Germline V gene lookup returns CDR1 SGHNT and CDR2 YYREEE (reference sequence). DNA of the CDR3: TGTGCCAGCAGCTTCGTCCAGGGGAGAATGAACACTGAAGCTTTCTTT. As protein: CASSFVQGRMNTEAFF.

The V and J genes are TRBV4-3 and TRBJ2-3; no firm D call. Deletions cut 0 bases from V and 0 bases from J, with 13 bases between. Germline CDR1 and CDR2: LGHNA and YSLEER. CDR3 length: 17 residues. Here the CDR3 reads CASSQDVDSPSTDTQYF. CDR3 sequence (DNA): TGCGCCAGCAGCCAAGATGTAGACTCCCCTAGCACAGATACGCAGTATTTT.